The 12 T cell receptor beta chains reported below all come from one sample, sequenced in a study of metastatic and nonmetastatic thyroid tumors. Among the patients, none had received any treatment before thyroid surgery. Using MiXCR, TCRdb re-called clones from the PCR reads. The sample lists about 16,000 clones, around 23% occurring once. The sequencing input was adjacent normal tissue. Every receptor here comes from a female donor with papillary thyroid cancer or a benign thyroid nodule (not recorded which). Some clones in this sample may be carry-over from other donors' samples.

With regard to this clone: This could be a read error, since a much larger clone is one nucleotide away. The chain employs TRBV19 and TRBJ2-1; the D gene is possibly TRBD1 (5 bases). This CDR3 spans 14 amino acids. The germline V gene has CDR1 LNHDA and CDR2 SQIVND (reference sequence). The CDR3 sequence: CASNIITGDNEQFF. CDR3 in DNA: TGTGCCAGTAATATAATCACAGGTGACAATGAGCAGTTCTTC.

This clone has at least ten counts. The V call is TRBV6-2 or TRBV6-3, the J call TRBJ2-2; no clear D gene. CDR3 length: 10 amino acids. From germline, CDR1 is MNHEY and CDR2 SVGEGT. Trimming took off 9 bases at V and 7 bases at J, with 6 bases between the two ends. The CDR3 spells CASRDGELFF. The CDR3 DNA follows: TGTGCCAGTCGTGACGGGGAGCTGTTTTTT.

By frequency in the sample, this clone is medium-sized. The CDR3 loop is CSAREGLAGFSYEQYF. CDR3 coding DNA: TGCAGTGCTAGAGAGGGTCTGGCGGGCTTCTCCTACGAGCAGTACTTC. This rearrangement joins TRBV20-1 to TRBJ2-7; TRBD2 might be the D (5 bases). Germline V gene sequence: CDR1 DFQATT, CDR2 SNEGSKA (reference sequence). This CDR3 contains 16 residues. The V end was cut by 0 bases, the J end by 0 bases, with 15 bases between.

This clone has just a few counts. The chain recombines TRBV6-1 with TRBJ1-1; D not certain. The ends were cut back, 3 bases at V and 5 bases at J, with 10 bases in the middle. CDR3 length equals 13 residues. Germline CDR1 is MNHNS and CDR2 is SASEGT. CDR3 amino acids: CASSDLTKTEAFF. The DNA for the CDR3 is TGTGCCAGCAGTGATTTGACCAAAACTGAAGCTTTCTTT.

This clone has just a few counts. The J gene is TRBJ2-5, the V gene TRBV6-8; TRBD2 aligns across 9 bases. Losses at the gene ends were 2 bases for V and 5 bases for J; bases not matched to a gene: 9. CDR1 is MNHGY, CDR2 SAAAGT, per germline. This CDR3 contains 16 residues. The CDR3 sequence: CASSYLSGSCGETQYF. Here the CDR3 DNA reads TGTGCCAGCAGTTACCTTAGCGGGAGTTGCGGGGAGACCCAGTACTTC.

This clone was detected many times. This CDR3 reads CASSSQRKAFF. In DNA, the CDR3 is TGTGCCAGCAGTTCACAGAGAAAAGCTTTCTTT. The gene calls are TRBV12-3 or TRBV12-4 and TRBJ1-1; D is unresolved. V was cut by 4 bases and J by 9 bases, with 9 bases left in between. The CDR3 contains 11 residues.

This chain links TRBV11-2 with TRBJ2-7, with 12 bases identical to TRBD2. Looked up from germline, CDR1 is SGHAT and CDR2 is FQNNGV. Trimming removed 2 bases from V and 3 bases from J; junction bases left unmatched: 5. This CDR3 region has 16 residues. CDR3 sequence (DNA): TGTGCCAGCAGCTTACGACTAGCGGGGGTCAACTACGAGCAGTACTTC. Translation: CASSLRLAGVNYEQYF.

CDR3 sequence reads: CASRSPAGNTIYF. DNA for the CDR3: TGTGCCAGCAGATCACCAGCCGGAAACACCATATATTTT. This chain uses TRBV6-1 with TRBJ1-3, with unresolved D. The V gene lost 6 bases and the J gene lost 4 bases, with 10 bases spanning the gap. CDR3 length equals 13 residues. Germline-derived CDR1 and CDR2 are MNHNS and SASEGT.

The CDR3 is CASSTRTGGAAYGYTF. CDR3 DNA: TGTGCCAGCAGTACAAGGACAGGGGGCGCTGCCTATGGCTACACCTTC. The chain combines TRBV27 with TRBJ1-2; TRBD1 matches 11 bases. The V gene's germline CDR1 is MNHEY and CDR2 SMNVEV (reference sequence). The CDR3 covers 16 residues. V lost 5 bases to trimming and J lost 4 bases; unmatched junction nucleotides: 9.

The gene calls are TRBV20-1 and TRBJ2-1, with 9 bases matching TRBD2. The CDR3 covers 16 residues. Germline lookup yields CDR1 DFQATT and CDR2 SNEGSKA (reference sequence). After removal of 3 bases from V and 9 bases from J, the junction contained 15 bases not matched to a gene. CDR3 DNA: TGCAGTGCTAGGGGGGGAATAGCGGGAGAGGCCGGTGAGCAGTTCTTC. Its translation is CSARGGIAGEAGEQFF.

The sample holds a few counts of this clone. The CDR3 DNA reads as TGTGCCAGCAGTGTGGGAGAGACCCAGTACTTC. This encodes CASSVGETQYF. This sequence joins TRBV25-1 and TRBJ2-5, with no clear D. The germline V and J ends were trimmed by 4 bases and 4 bases, with 4 bases remaining between them. Germline assignment: CDR1 MGHDK and CDR2 SYGVNS. This CDR3 spans 11 amino acids.

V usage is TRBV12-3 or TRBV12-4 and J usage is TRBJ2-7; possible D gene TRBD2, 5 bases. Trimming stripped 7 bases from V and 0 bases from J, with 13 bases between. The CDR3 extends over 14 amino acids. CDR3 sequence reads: CASKGPGSSYEQYF. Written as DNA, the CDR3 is TGTGCCAGCAAGGGTCCTGGGAGCTCCTACGAGCAGTACTTC.